The 8 T cell receptor beta chains reported below all come from one sample, sequenced in a study of blood T cells in healthy people across ages. Next came a second PCR, run for about 6 to 11 cycles, which used a sample-barcoded 5' primer along with a J-beta primer mix. MiXCR, run by TCRdb on the 5' RACE reads, gives a single entry per CDR3 protein. The table has 710,000 or so distinct CDR3 sequences, approximately 29% seen once. Specimen: blood. The receptors here all came from an elderly woman in good health.

A few counts support this clonotype. The chain uses TRBV9 and TRBJ2-2; D is uncertain. Germline CDR1 reads SGDLS; CDR2 reads YYNGEE. This CDR3 has 15 amino acids. V gave up 1 base and J gave up 1 base, with 8 bases separating them. DNA for the CDR3: TGTGCCAGCAGCGTATCAAACAGGAACACCGGGGAGCTGTTTTTT. This codes for CASSVSNRNTGELFF.

The table lists this clonotype with many counts. The V gene is TRBV15, the J gene TRBJ2-1; the D is unclear. Germline V gives CDR1 LNHNV, CDR2 YYDKDF (reference sequence). Trimming left V 3 bases short and J 7 bases short, with 10 bases between. The CDR3 totals 13 residues. The CDR3 spells CATSRGTDNEQFF. CDR3 nucleotide sequence: TGTGCCACCAGCAGGGGTACAGATAATGAGCAGTTCTTC.

This clonotype has more than one count but fewer than ten. The gene calls are TRBV4-3 and TRBJ1-1, with no clear D. The germline gives CDR1 LGHNA, CDR2 YSLEER. V gave up 0 bases and J gave up 1 base, with 3 bases separating them. CDR3 length: 13 amino acids. The CDR3 nucleotides read TGCGCCAGCAGCCAAGACTCGAACACTGAAGCTTTCTTT. The encoded protein is CASSQDSNTEAFF.

V usage is TRBV6-5 and J usage is TRBJ2-2; D is ambiguous. V was pared by 0 bases and J by 0 bases, with 11 bases between. The CDR3 has 17 amino acids. Germline assignment: CDR1 MNHEY and CDR2 SVGAGI. CDR3 sequence reads: CASSYSLGGPNTGELFF. CDR3 in DNA: TGTGCCAGCAGTTACTCTCTAGGTGGGCCGAACACCGGGGAGCTGTTTTTT.

This clonotype was picked up many times. This may be a read error: a much more frequent sequence differs by one nucleotide. The genes are TRBV12-3 or TRBV12-4 and TRBJ1-2; no firm D call. The CDR3 has 14 residues. CDR3 protein: CTSSLAQAHYGYTF. The CDR3 nucleotides read TGTACCAGCAGTTTAGCCCAGGCCCACTATGGCTACACCTTC.

On this clonotype: A much larger clone lies a single base off, so this may be a read error. The chain joins TRBV7-9 to TRBJ1-2; the D is unclear. This CDR3 is built from 15 residues. The germline V gene has CDR1 SEHNR and CDR2 FQNEAQ (reference sequence). The CDR3 DNA follows: TGTGCCAGCAGCCCATCCGGGCTCCGAGTTCAAGGCTGCACCTTC. Protein sequence: CASSPSGLRVQGCTF.

The chain has TRBV4-2 and TRBJ1-2; no firm D call. CDR3 length: 15 residues. The V gene lost 0 bases and the J gene lost 5 bases, with 13 bases spanning the gap. The V gene's germline CDR1 is LGHNA and CDR2 YNFKEQ. The CDR3: CASSQDASERYGYTF. Here the CDR3 DNA reads TGTGCCAGCAGCCAAGATGCCAGTGAGAGATATGGCTACACCTTC.

There are many counts of this clonotype. V and J are TRBV18 and TRBJ1-6; D perhaps matches TRBD1 (5 bases). Per the germline V gene, CDR1 is KGHSH and CDR2 is LQKENI. CDR3 size: 15 residues. The V gene lost 2 bases and the J gene lost 8 bases, with 13 bases spanning the gap. The CDR3 DNA reads as TGTGCCAGCTCACCAACCCAGGGTGGGGATTCACCCCTCCACTTT. Encoded protein: CASSPTQGGDSPLHF.